This T cell receptor beta chain was captured by sequencing in a study of T cells in Graves' hyperthyroidism and ophthalmopathy. The CDR3 is 17 amino acids. Trimming took 6 bases from V and 7 from J; bases not matched to a gene: 20. Germline CDR1 is DFQATT and CDR2 is SNEGSKA (reference sequence). Patients aged 18 to 65 had newly diagnosed hyperthyroidism lasting under 2 months. It was uncontrolled infection, other autoimmune disease, pregnancy or lactation that excluded patients. Orbital computed tomography, thyroid ultrasound, serum thyroxine and TRAb, and clinical symptoms together informed the diagnoses. From RNA transcripts, TCR beta CDR3 regions were amplified. The HTBI set primed first-round TCR CDR3 RT-PCR. Each CDR3 protein gets one entry after TCRdb re-called the multiplex PCR reads with MiXCR. Of around 300,000 distinct CDR3 sequences listed, about 15% are singletons.

The receptor comes from a woman aged 25 to 45 with Graves' hyperthyroidism. The sample taken for sequencing was blood. This sequence joins TRBV20-1 and TRBJ2-3; the match to TRBD2 covers 9 bases. The CDR3 is CSAARKGLEAGGNTQYF. CDR3 in DNA: TGCAGTGCGGCACGAAAGGGGCTTGAAGCGGGGGGCAATACGCAGTATTTT.